This record looks at one T cell receptor beta chain sequence and its context. Its matching antigen is unknown. Germline CDR1 and CDR2: SGHVS and FQNEAQ. CDR3 length equals 15 residues. The trim removed 5 bases at V and 3 bases at J, leaving 3 bases unmatched. The PCR made use of 60 Vbeta and 13 Jbeta primers. Using immunoSEQ multiplex PCR, the repertoire was profiled, and TCRdb retains in-frame clones only, with some absent. Here the sample table reports tens of thousands of clones. The sample belongs to a study of cytomegalovirus exposure and HLA in healthy donors. Whole-study findings and limits: The HLA-A and HLA-B alleles of most subjects were reportedly predicted accurately from TCR beta sequences.

The sequenced sample consisted of PBMCs. The chain has TRBV7-8 and TRBJ1-5; TRBD1 matches 11 bases. This TCR came from a woman between 35 and 50 years old in good health and CMV-seronegative. CDR3 loop: CASSRTGGDNQPQHF. The CDR3 DNA sequence: TGTGCCAGCAGCCGGACAGGGGGCGACAATCAGCCCCAGCATTTT. The whole variable domain, remainder taken from reference TRBV7-8 and TRBJ1-5, is GAGVSQSPRYKVAKRGQDVALRCDPISGHVSLFWYQQALGQGPEFLTYFQNEAQLDKSGLPSDRFFAERPEGSVSTLKIQRTQQEDSAVYLCASSRTGGDNQPQHFGDGTRLSIL.